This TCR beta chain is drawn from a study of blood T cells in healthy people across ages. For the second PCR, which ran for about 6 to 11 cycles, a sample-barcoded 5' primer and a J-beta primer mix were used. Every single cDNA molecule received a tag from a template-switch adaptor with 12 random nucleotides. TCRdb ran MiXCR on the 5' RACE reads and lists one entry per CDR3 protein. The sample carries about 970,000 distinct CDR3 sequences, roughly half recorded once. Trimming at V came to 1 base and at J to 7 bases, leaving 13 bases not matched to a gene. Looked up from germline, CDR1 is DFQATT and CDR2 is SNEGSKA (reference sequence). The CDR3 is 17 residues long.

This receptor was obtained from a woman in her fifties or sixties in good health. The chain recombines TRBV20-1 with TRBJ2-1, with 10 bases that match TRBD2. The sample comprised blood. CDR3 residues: CSARGESGLAGENEQFF. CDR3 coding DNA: TGCAGTGCTAGAGGAGAGAGTGGCCTAGCGGGAGAAAATGAGCAGTTCTTC.